The rows below give T cell receptor beta chains drawn from one sample of a study of blood T cell repertoires in COVID-19. Produced via immunoSEQ multiplex PCR; TCRdb's table is partial and in-frame only. The profile shows 130,000 to 150,000 clones, approximately 86% of them singletons. Specimen: PBMCs or T cells enriched from blood (not recorded which). The receptor set was obtained from a woman aged 40-49 years who had recovered from COVID-19. CDR3s include the opening cysteine and the closing phenylalanine or tryptophan. D genes are given only for firm matches. Rows may omit the clone size; those that give it use once, few, many or a size class.

V	size	length	J	D	DNA	CDR3
TRBV10-3	-	17	TRBJ1-2	-	TGTGCCATCAGTGAGTCCTTTGCGACAGTTAGAAACTATGGCTACACCTTC	CAISESFATVRNYGYTF
TRBV19	few	13	TRBJ1-2	TRBD1	TGTGCCAGTGCTAGAGGGGGCGACTATGGCTACACCTTC	CASARGGDYGYTF
TRBV7-3	-	20	TRBJ2-3	TRBD1	TGTGCCAGCAGCTTAACGGGCCCGCCCCTGACAGGGGCTAGCACAGATACGCAGTATTTT	CASSLTGPPLTGASTDTQYF
TRBV7-8	-	15	TRBJ2-7	TRBD2	TGTGCCAGCAGCCCCCGGGGGGGGGTGGACTACGAGCAGTACTTC	CASSPRGGVDYEQYF
TRBV21-1	-	15	TRBJ1-5	-	TGTGCCAGCAACCCGGACAGGGGGTGCAATCAGCCCCAGCATTTT	CASNPDRGCNQPQHF
TRBV15	-	18	TRBJ1-2	-	TGTGCCACCAGCAGGGTTCTAATTCGCCTACGACAGGATTATGGCTACACCTTC	CATSRVLIRLRQDYGYTF
TRBV25-1	-	12	TRBJ2-2	-	TGTGCCAGCCTGAGGTCTGCCGGGGAGCTGTTTTTT	CASLRSAGELFF
TRBV5-6	-	12	TRBJ2-2	-	TGTGCCAGCAGCTTGCCCTCCGGGGAGCTGTTTTTT	CASSLPSGELFF
TRBV12-3/TRBV12-4	-	13	TRBJ1-2	TRBD1	TGTGCCAGCAGTTCCGACAGGGCCTATGGCTACACCTTC	CASSSDRAYGYTF
TRBV12-5	-	16	TRBJ2-5	TRBD2	TGTGCTAGTGGTTTGGGGGCGGGGGGCCACCAAGAGACCCAGTACTTC	CASGLGAGGHQETQYF
TRBV29-1	-	16	TRBJ2-3	TRBD2	TGCAGCGCCAACATCCCCCGCGGGGGATACACAGATACGCAGTATTTT	CSANIPRGGYTDTQYF
TRBV5-1	few	13	TRBJ2-1	-	TGCGCCAGCAGCTTCCCAGCGGCCAATGAGCAGTTCTTC	CASSFPAANEQFF
TRBV3-1/TRBV3-2	once	15	TRBJ1-1	-	TGTGCCAGCAGCCAAGGCGGTAGGAGTAACACTGAAGCTTTCTTT	CASSQGGRSNTEAFF
TRBV29-1	few	14	TRBJ2-2	TRBD1	TGCAGCGTTGGACAGGGGGCTAGCACCGGGGAGCTGTTTTTT	CSVGQGASTGELFF
TRBV30	-	11	TRBJ1-2	-	TGTGCCGCCACGCGTAACTATGGCTACACCTTC	CAATRNYGYTF
TRBV29-1	few	12	TRBJ2-1	-	TGCAGCGTTGACGCCGGTTACAATGAGCAGTTCTTC	CSVDAGYNEQFF
TRBV5-1	-	17	TRBJ2-4	TRBD1	TGCGCCAGCAGCTTGTTGGGACAGGGGGCTAGCGGCAACATTCAGTACTTC	CASSLLGQGASGNIQYF
TRBV13	-	16	TRBJ2-2	TRBD2	TGTGCCAGCAGCGAGATTAGCGGGAGGACAGGCGGGGAGCTGTTTTTT	CASSEISGRTGGELFF
TRBV4-2	few	18	TRBJ2-7	TRBD1	TGTGCCAGCAGCCAATCCGTCAGGGGGCGAACTACCGACTACGAGCAGTACTTC	CASSQSVRGRTTDYEQYF
TRBV7-5	-	12	TRBJ1-2	-	TGTGCCAGAAGTCTCAGGATCTATGGCTACACCTTC	CARSLRIYGYTF
TRBV10-1	once	16	TRBJ1-5	-	TGCGCCAGCAGTGAGCCAACACCGCATAGCAATCAGCCCCAGCATTTT	CASSEPTPHSNQPQHF
TRBV5-1	-	14	TRBJ2-1	-	TGCGCCAGCATGGACAGAAGCTCCTACAATGAGCAGTTCTTC	CASMDRSSYNEQFF
TRBV2	-	14	TRBJ2-3	-	TGTGCCAGCACTAGACCCCCCGAGGCAGATACGCAGTATTTT	CASTRPPEADTQYF
TRBV19	-	15	TRBJ1-1	TRBD1	TGTGCCAACTCACCCAGGACAGGGCAAATCACAGAAGCTTTCTTT	CANSPRTGQITEAFF
TRBV5-6	few	17	TRBJ1-5	-	TGTGCCAGCAGCGCCCTAGGGGGGGGAGTGGGCAATCAGCCCCAGCATTTT	CASSALGGGVGNQPQHF
TRBV6-1	-	13	TRBJ1-6	-	TGTGCCAGCAGTGACAGGGGAAATTCACCCCTCCACTTT	CASSDRGNSPLHF
TRBV19	-	15	TRBJ1-2	-	TGTGCCAGTAGTTCGCAGGGTAATACCCTCTATGGCTACACCTTC	CASSSQGNTLYGYTF
TRBV9	-	15	TRBJ1-6	-	TGTGCCAGCAGCGTAGGAGGACCGGGGGATTCACCCCTCCACTTT	CASSVGGPGDSPLHF
TRBV5-5	-	14	TRBJ1-5	-	TGTGCCAGCAGCTTGAATGGGGAGGGTCAGCCCCAGCATTTT	CASSLNGEGQPQHF
TRBV5-1	few	13	TRBJ2-5	TRBD1	TGCGCCAGCAGCTTGGGACAGGGGGGGACCCAGTACTTC	CASSLGQGGTQYF
TRBV2	few	15	TRBJ1-6	-	TGTGCCAGCAGGACAGGCGGTATTGATAATTCACCCCTCCACTTT	CASRTGGIDNSPLHF
TRBV2	-	14	TRBJ1-2	-	TGTGCCAGCAGTGGGGGAGTCCCGTCCTATGGCTACACCTTC	CASSGGVPSYGYTF
TRBV19	-	15	TRBJ1-1	-	TGTGCCAGTAGTATCCGTGTACAAGTGAACACTGAAGCTTTCTTT	CASSIRVQVNTEAFF
TRBV10-3	-	16	TRBJ2-2	TRBD1	TGTGCCATCAGTGAAATGACAGGGAAGAACACCGGGGAGCTGTTTTTT	CAISEMTGKNTGELFF
TRBV18	-	13	TRBJ2-3	-	TGTGCCAGCTCACCCAGTGGCACAGATACGCAGTATTTT	CASSPSGTDTQYF
TRBV10-3	-	16	TRBJ1-2	TRBD1	TGTGCCATCAGTGAGTCGACAGGACAGGGATTCTATGGCTACACCTTC	CAISESTGQGFYGYTF
TRBV10-3	few	15	TRBJ1-2	TRBD1	TGTGCCATCAGCCCCACAGGGGGCAACGACTATGGCTACACCTTC	CAISPTGGNDYGYTF
TRBV7-8	-	13	TRBJ1-2	-	TGTGCCAGCAGCTTAGGGACAGAAGGTAGCTACACCTTC	CASSLGTEGSYTF
TRBV28	-	14	TRBJ1-1	-	TGTGCCAGCAGTTTACAAGGGGGGAACACTGAAGCTTTCTTT	CASSLQGGNTEAFF
TRBV9	-	16	TRBJ2-1	TRBD1	TGTGCCAGCAGCGTAGGAGACAGGGGCGACCGGGGTGAGCAGTTCTTC	CASSVGDRGDRGEQFF
TRBV27	-	13	TRBJ2-7	TRBD2	TGTGCCAGCAAAGCGGGGACCACCTACGAGCAGTACTTC	CASKAGTTYEQYF
TRBV4-1	-	14	TRBJ1-6	-	TGCGCCAGCAGCCGCATTTTCGGGAATTCACCCCTCCACTTT	CASSRIFGNSPLHF
TRBV27	-	13	TRBJ1-2	-	TGTGCCAGCAGTTTAAAAGGGGCGCGTGGCTACACCTTC	CASSLKGARGYTF
TRBV11-2	-	15	TRBJ2-7	TRBD1	TGTGCCAGCAGCAAGGGACAGGGCCGCTCCTACGAGCAGTACTTC	CASSKGQGRSYEQYF
TRBV5-6	-	15	TRBJ2-5	TRBD1	TGTGCCAGCAGCTTGGGGGGACAGGGCCTCGAGACCCAGTACTTC	CASSLGGQGLETQYF
TRBV12-3/TRBV12-4	-	13	TRBJ1-1	TRBD1	TGTGCCAGCAGTTTAGCGCAGGGACAGGCGGCTTTCTTT	CASSLAQGQAAFF
TRBV6-5	-	14	TRBJ2-5	TRBD1	TGTGCCAGCAGGCAACCGGGACAGCTAGAGACCCAGTACTTC	CASRQPGQLETQYF
TRBV7-9	-	13	TRBJ2-7	TRBD1	TGTGCCAGCAGCTTGACAGGGGATCGTGAGCAGTACTTC	CASSLTGDREQYF
TRBV5-4	-	15	TRBJ2-1	TRBD2	TGTGCCAGCAGCTTAGGGACTAGCGGGAGAAATGAGCAGTTCTTC	CASSLGTSGRNEQFF
TRBV19	-	15	TRBJ1-2	-	TGTGCCAGTAGTATAGAGGCAGCGCCAAGGTATGGCTACACCTTC	CASSIEAAPRYGYTF
TRBV19	-	16	TRBJ1-4	-	TGTGCCAGTAGGGATCCTCAGGGCTACGCTAATGAAAAACTGTTTTTT	CASRDPQGYANEKLFF
TRBV5-4	-	15	TRBJ2-1	TRBD2	TGTGCCAGCAGCTTGGGACTAGCGGGAGGCAACCAGGGGTTCTTC	CASSLGLAGGNQGFF
TRBV19	-	16	TRBJ2-5	-	TGTGCCAGTAGTATAGAGGGGGCCTTCACCTCGGAGACCCAGTACTTC	CASSIEGAFTSETQYF